This T cell receptor (beta chain) was captured by sequencing in a study of response to subunit inactivated influenza vaccine. The CDR3 totals 19 residues. Of note for this clonotype: No antigen is known for it.

TCRdb ran MiXCR on the RT-PCR reads and lists one entry per CDR3 protein. The sample lists approximately 700,000 distinct CDR3 sequences, 15% to 19% seen once, with around a tenth in the top ten. The study's findings and limits: Authors suggested that a seasonal influenza vaccination recruits few new T cells each time.

The TCR comes from a middle-aged man who received an inactivated influenza vaccine. The V call is TRBV12-3 or TRBV12-4, the J call TRBJ2-6; D is undetermined. This specimen consisted of PBMCs from blood, obtained 11 to 12 days after vaccination. The CDR3 spells CTRSLTRFFREAGANVLTF. The CDR3 region has the DNA TGTACCCGCAGTTTAACCCGTTTCTTTAGAGAAGCTGGGGCCAACGTCCTGACTTTC.